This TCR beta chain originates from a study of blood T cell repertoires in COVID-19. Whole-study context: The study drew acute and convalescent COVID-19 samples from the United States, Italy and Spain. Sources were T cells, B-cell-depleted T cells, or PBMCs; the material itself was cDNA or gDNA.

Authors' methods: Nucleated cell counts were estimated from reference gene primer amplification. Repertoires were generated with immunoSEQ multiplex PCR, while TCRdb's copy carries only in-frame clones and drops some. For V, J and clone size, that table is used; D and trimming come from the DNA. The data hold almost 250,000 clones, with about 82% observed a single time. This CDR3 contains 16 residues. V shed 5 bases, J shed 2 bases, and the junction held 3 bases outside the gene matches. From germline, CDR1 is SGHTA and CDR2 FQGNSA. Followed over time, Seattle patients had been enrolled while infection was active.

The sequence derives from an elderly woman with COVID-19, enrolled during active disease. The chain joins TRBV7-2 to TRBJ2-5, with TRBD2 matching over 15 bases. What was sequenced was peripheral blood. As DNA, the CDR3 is TGTGCCAGCAGCGAAGGACTAGCGGGGGGGCAAGAGACCCAGTACTTC. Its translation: CASSEGLAGGQETQYF. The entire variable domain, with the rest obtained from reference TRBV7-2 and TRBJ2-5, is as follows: GAGVSQSPSNKVTEKGKDVELRCDPISGHTALYWYRQSLGQGLEFLIYFQGNSAPDKSGLPSDRFSAERTGGSVSTLTIQRTQQEDSAVYLCASSEGLAGGQETQYFGPGTRLLVL.